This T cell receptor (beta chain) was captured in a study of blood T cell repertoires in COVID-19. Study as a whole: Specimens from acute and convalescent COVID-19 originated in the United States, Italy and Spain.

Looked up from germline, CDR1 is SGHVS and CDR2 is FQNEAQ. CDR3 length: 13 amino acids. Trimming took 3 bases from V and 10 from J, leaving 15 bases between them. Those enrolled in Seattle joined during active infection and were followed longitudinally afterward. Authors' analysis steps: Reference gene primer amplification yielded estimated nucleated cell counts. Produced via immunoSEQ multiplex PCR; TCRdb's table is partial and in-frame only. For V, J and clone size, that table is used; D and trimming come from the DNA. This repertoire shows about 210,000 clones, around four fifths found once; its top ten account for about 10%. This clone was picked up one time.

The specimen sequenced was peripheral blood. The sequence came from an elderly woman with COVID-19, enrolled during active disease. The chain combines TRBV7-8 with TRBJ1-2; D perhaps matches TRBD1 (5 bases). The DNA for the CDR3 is TGTGCCAGCAGCTTCGATCGACAGAGTGACTACACCTTC. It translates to CASSFDRQSDYTF.